This TCR beta chain was captured in a study of blood T cell repertoires in COVID-19. Study summary: The analysed material was cDNA or gDNA that came from T cells, B-cell-depleted T cells, or PBMCs.

The germline CDR1 and CDR2 sequences are SGHTA and FQGNSA. The CDR3 is 15 amino acids. With V trimmed by 1 base and J by 3 bases, 6 bases remained unmatched. Original methodology: Researchers report that nucleated cell counts were estimated from reference gene primer amplification. Sequencing used immunoSEQ multiplex PCR; TCRdb keeps in-frame clones, though not all of them. The DNA gave D and trimming, while V, J and clone size come from that table. The sample records 37,000 or so clones, roughly 90% being singletons. The sample taken for sequencing was peripheral blood. The TCR comes from a man between 70 and 80 years old with acute or convalescent COVID-19. V gene TRBV7-2 combines with J gene TRBJ2-7; 7 bases align to TRBD2. DNA of the CDR3: TGTGCCAGCAGCTTAGTGGGGGAGGGGTTCTACGAGCAGTACTTC. This sequence encodes CASSLVGEGFYEQYF.